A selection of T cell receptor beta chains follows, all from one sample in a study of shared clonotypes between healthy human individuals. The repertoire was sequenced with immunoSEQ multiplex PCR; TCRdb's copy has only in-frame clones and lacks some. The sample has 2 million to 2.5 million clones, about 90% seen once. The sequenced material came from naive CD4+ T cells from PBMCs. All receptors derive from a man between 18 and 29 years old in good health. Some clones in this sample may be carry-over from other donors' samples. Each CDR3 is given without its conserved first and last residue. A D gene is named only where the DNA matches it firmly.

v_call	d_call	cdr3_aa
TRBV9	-	ASSVDSSAEAF
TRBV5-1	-	ASSPRSGDYGYT
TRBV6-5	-	ASSYSGGAANSPLH
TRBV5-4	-	ASSLAPSRPQH
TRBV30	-	AWRSLYGYT
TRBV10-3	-	AISATQGSYEQY
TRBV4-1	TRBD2	ASSQGDLAGGWDEQY
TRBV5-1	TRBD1	ASSLQGDPYEQY
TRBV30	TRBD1	ALTGGSYGYT
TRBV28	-	ASSLQTRGEQF
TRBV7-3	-	ARLTGPGEGEAF
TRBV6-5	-	ASSRQRGNTEAF
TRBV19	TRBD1	ASSHNGEGATTNEKLF
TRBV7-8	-	ASSLAGPRQETQY
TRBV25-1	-	ASSDRLSGNTIY
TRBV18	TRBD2	ASSLISGGGNEQF
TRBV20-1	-	SVFRDGYT
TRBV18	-	ASSPRAGEPNTEAF
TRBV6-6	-	ASRRGSAQIEQY
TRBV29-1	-	SVEAGAPNEQF
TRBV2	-	ASSTRTANTEAF
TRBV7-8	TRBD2	ASRLGLAGFEQY
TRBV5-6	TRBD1	ASSYWTGYPTEAF
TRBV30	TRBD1	AWKPRTGFFYEQY
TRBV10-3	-	AISVRSGTDTQY
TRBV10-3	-	AISQRDVPGVEQF
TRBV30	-	AWSGEGRVGTGELF
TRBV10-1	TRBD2	ASSEMASGLLYEQY
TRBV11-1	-	ASSDGVYGYT
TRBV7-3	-	ASSSGRATEAF
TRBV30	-	AWRVGTHETETQY
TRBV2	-	ASAGGLSSYNEQF
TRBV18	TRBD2	ASSPPSGGTDTQY
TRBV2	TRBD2	ASSEGNWAGESETQY
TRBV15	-	ATSRYSREYSNQPQH
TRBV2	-	ASSMMVRETQY
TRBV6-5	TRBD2	ASSRSGMRETQY
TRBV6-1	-	ASSEFPGGNTIY
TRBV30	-	AWSPPGIYGYT
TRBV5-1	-	ASREAAANTGELF
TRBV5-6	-	ASSLGTRGHYGYT
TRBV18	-	ASSPRATTATNEKLF